Each of the 17 T cell receptor beta chains below was sequenced from the same sample in a study of Ad26.COV2.S vaccination and SARS-CoV-2 variants. The treatment was: some 20 received Ad26.COV2.S at low or high dose, single or two shots; 5 received placebo; per-sample allocation not given. It was on day 63 after the first vaccine or placebo injection that samples were taken. Assay used: immunoSEQ multiplex PCR; TCRdb lists only in-frame clones, some missing. Of more than 350,000 clones detected, 90% appear once; the ten largest clones hold 12%. The sample in question was peripheral blood, obtained in a trial of Ad26.COV2.S vaccine versus placebo. The origin of the receptors is a person aged 18-65 years who received the Ad26.COV2.S COVID-19 vaccine or a placebo.

The chain is built from TRBV2 and TRBJ2-3, with TRBD2 identical over 10 bases. Trimming cost V 3 bases and J 4 bases; bases outside gene matches: 4. This CDR3 has 15 residues. Germline V gives CDR1 SNHLY, CDR2 FYNNEI. CDR3 bases: TGTGCCAGCAGTGACCCCCTAGCGGGAGCAGATACGCAGTATTTT. Protein: CASSDPLAGADTQYF. Looking up the rest from reference TRBV2 and TRBJ2-3 gives the full variable domain: EPEVTQTPSHQVTQMGQEVILRCVPISNHLYFYWYRQILGQKVEFLVSFYNNEISEKSEIFDDQFSVERPDGSNFTLKIRSTKLEDSAMYFCASSDPLAGADTQYFGPGTRLTVL.

This chain connects TRBV19 to TRBJ2-1, with TRBD1 matching 8 bases. This CDR3 contains 14 residues. Unmatched junction bases numbered 5, after V lost 5 bases and J lost 5 bases. Germline assignment: CDR1 LNHDA and CDR2 SQIVND (reference sequence). The CDR3 region has the DNA TGTGCCAGTAGTGAGCAGGGGGCGAACAATGAGCAGTTCTTC. It encodes CASSEQGANNEQFF.

This chain joins TRBV28 and TRBJ1-6; tentative D call: TRBD1 (6 bases). From germline, CDR1 is MDHEN and CDR2 SYDVKM. V was trimmed by 5 bases and J by 9 bases, leaving 14 bases between them. The CDR3 runs to 14 residues. CDR3 nucleotide sequence: TGTGCCAGCAGTACTATGACAGGTACTTCACCCCTCCACTTT. Residues: CASSTMTGTSPLHF.

In the case of this clone: The same CDR3 arises from other DNA sequences in this sample as well. The chain carries TRBV6-5 and TRBJ2-7, with 7 bases aligning to TRBD1. J lost 2 bases, V lost 6 bases, and 4 bases had no gene match. The CDR3 length is 13 residues. From germline, CDR1 is MNHEY and CDR2 SVGAGI. This CDR3 reads CASSRGQAYEQYF. Written as DNA, the CDR3 is TGTGCCAGCAGCCGCGGACAGGCCTACGAGCAGTACTTC.

V gene TRBV18 combines with J gene TRBJ2-6; TRBD1 matches at 7 bases. Looked up from germline, CDR1 is KGHSH and CDR2 is LQKENI. V trimming: 4 bases; J trimming: 2 bases; junction bases outside the gene matches: 14. The CDR3 loop spans 19 amino acids. The CDR3 loop reads CASSRGTDPRGPGANVLTF. CDR3 DNA sequence: TGTGCCAGCTCACGGGGGACAGACCCTAGAGGGCCTGGGGCCAACGTCCTGACTTTC.

The chain has TRBV12-3 or TRBV12-4 and TRBJ1-1; the D is unclear. The CDR3 runs to 13 residues. Trimming took off 6 bases at V and 1 base at J, with 9 bases between the two ends. The chain's CDR3 is CASSVTENTEAFF. CDR3 DNA: TGTGCCAGCAGCGTGACGGAGAACACTGAAGCTTTCTTT.

The rearrangement uses TRBV6-6 and TRBJ2-7; TRBD1 matches at 7 bases. The V segment lost 5 bases and the J segment 6 bases; nucleotides outside the gene matches: 13. CDR1 MNHNY and CDR2 SVGAGI come from the germline V gene (reference sequence). CDR3 length equals 15 residues. CDR3 in amino acids: CASSQGQRMLGEQYF. CDR3 coding DNA: TGTGCCAGCAGTCAGGGACAGAGGATGTTAGGCGAGCAGTACTTC.

The count of this clone is one. The chain employs TRBV25-1 and TRBJ2-3, with a possible D match to TRBD1 (5 bases). This CDR3 spans 12 amino acids. Trimming stripped 10 bases from V and 2 bases from J, with 10 bases between. Germline V CDR1 and CDR2: MGHDK, SYGVNS. The CDR3 DNA reads TGTGCCATTGAGACAGCCACAGATACGCAGTATTTT. It translates to CAIETATDTQYF.

CDR3 sequence: CASSPTGTANTGELFF. The CDR3 coding sequence is TGTGCCAGCTCACCAACCGGGACAGCGAACACCGGGGAGCTGTTTTTT. The chain uses TRBV18 and TRBJ2-2, with TRBD1 matching over 7 bases. Germline V gene lookup returns CDR1 KGHSH and CDR2 LQKENI. The junction had 3 bases not matched to a gene; V was cut back by 2 bases and J by 0 bases. CDR3 size: 16 residues.

This chain links TRBV6-5 with TRBJ1-2, with D uncertain. V lost 2 bases and J 0 bases, leaving 10 bases between the germline ends. The V gene's germline CDR1 is MNHEY and CDR2 SVGAGI. The CDR3 is made up of 15 amino acids. Here the CDR3 reads CASSYLGVANYGYTF. The CDR3 region has the DNA TGTGCCAGCAGTTACCTCGGGGTGGCTAACTATGGCTACACCTTC.

The chain is built from TRBV19 and TRBJ2-2; D remains ambiguous. Deletions cut 6 bases from V and 0 bases from J, with 8 bases between. Germline values: CDR1 LNHDA, CDR2 SQIVND (reference sequence). This CDR3 is 14 amino acids long. The CDR3: CASRGLANTGELFF. For the CDR3, the DNA is TGTGCCAGTAGAGGGCTAGCGAACACCGGGGAGCTGTTTTTT.

V is TRBV15 and J is TRBJ1-3; D gene ambiguous. The ends were cut back, 3 bases at V and 0 bases at J, with 6 bases in the middle. Germline CDR1 is LNHNV and CDR2 is YYDKDF (reference sequence). The CDR3 is 14 residues long. The CDR3 DNA is TGTGCCACCAGCAGGACACACTCTGGAAACACCATATATTTT. It translates to CATSRTHSGNTIYF.

This clone is a singleton in its sample. The chain is built from TRBV7-9 and TRBJ1-2; 11 bases line up with TRBD1. Losses at the gene ends were 5 bases for V and 5 bases for J; bases not matched to a gene: 7. This CDR3 contains 15 residues. Germline V CDR1 and CDR2: SEHNR, FQNEAQ (reference sequence). The CDR3 nucleotides read TGTGCCAGCAGCCCGCCCGGGACAGGGGGGTATGGCTACACCTTC. It is translated as CASSPPGTGGYGYTF. Together with reference TRBV7-9 and TRBJ1-2, the CDR3 gives the full variable domain: DTGVSQNPRHKITKRGQNVTFRCDPISEHNRLYWYRQTLGQGPEFLTYFQNEAQLEKSRLLSDRFSAERPKGSFSTLEIQRTEQGDSAMYLCASSPPGTGGYGYTFGSGTRLTVV.

The chain recombines TRBV5-1 with TRBJ1-6; TRBD1 matches at 7 bases. The CDR3 runs 16 residues. Trimming took 5 bases from V and 6 from J; bases not matched to a gene: 11. Germline-derived CDR1 and CDR2 are SGHRS and YFSETQ. The CDR3 nucleotides are TGCGCCAGCAGGCCCGCCGGGACAGTATTTAATTCACCCCTCCACTTT. It translates to CASRPAGTVFNSPLHF.

The chain joins TRBV5-5 to TRBJ1-2, with 7 bases that match TRBD1. The CDR3 length is 18 residues. Trimming removed 2 bases from V and 0 bases from J; junction bases left unmatched: 13. Germline V gene sequence: CDR1 SGHKS, CDR2 YYEKEE (reference sequence). As DNA, the CDR3 is TGTGCCAGCAGCTTTTATGGACAGGCCCAGCTAACTAACTATGGCTACACCTTC. Protein sequence: CASSFYGQAQLTNYGYTF.

The chain links TRBV11-2 to TRBJ2-5; D might be TRBD2 (5 bases). CDR3 length equals 17 residues. Germline V gene lookup returns CDR1 SGHAT and CDR2 FQNNGV. V was trimmed by 3 bases and J by 0 bases, leaving 17 bases between them. CDR3 in DNA: TGTGCCAGCAGCTTCGATCCACTAGGGCTTCACCAAGAGACCCAGTACTTC. Translation gives CASSFDPLGLHQETQYF.

This chain links TRBV6-2 or TRBV6-3 with TRBJ2-1; 9 nucleotides align to TRBD2. This CDR3 spans 15 amino acids. V gave up 2 bases and J gave up 8 bases; unmatched junction bases: 7. Per germline, CDR1 MNHEY and CDR2 SVGEGT. The CDR3 spells CASSYPGLATDEQFF. CDR3 nucleotide sequence: TGTGCCAGCAGTTACCCAGGACTAGCGACCGATGAGCAGTTCTTC.